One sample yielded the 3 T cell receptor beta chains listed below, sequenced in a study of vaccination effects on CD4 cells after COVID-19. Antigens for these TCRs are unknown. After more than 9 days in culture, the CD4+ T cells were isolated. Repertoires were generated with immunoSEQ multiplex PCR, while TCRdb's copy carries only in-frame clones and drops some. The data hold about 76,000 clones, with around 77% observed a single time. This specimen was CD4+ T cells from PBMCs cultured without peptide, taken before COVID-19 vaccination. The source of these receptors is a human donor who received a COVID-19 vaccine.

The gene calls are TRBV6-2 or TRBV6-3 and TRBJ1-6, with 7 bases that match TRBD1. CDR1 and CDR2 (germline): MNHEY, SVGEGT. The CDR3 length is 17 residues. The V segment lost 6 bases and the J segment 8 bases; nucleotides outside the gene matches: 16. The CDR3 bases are TGTGCCAGCAGATACAACATTACGACAGGGTTGGATTCACCCCTCCACTTT. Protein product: CASRYNITTGLDSPLHF.

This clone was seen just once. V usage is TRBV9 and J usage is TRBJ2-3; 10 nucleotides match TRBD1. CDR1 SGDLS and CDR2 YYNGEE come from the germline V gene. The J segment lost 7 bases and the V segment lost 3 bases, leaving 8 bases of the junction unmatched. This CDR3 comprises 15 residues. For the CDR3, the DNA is TGTGCCAGCAGCGAGGGGGGGACAGGGGCGAATACGCAGTATTTT. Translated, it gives CASSEGGTGANTQYF.

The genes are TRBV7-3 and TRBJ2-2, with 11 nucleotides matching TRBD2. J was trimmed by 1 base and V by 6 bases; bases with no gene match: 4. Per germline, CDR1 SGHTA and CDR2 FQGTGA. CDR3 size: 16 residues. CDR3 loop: CASRTGLAVNTGELFF. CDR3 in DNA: TGTGCCAGCAGAACGGGACTAGCGGTGAACACCGGGGAGCTGTTTTTT.